Shown below are 25 T cell receptor beta chains from a single sample sequenced in a study of T cells after yellow fever vaccination. TCRdb re-analysed the 5' RACE reads in MiXCR, keeping a single row per CDR3 protein. The table includes around 15,000 distinct CDR3 sequences, around 4% detected once. Sequenced material: PBMCs, either bulk or a sorted T-cell subset (CD4+, CD8+, memory, or dextramer-sorted; not recorded which), taken 15 days after the yellow fever booster vaccination. These receptors came from a man younger than 40 who received the YFV17D yellow fever vaccine.

This clonotype was counted many times. V and J are TRBV28 and TRBJ1-1; 8 bases align to TRBD1. This CDR3 has 16 residues. Germline assignment: CDR1 MDHEN and CDR2 SYDVKM. With 3 bases clipped from V and 4 bases from J, the junction kept 10 bases outside the gene matches. CDR3 sequence (DNA): TGTGCCAGCAGTTTCCCCGGACAGGGTTTTTTCACTGAAGCTTTCTTT. Translating it yields CASSFPGQGFFTEAFF. Drawing the rest from reference TRBV28 and TRBJ1-1, the complete variable domain is DVKVTQSSRYLVKRTGEKVFLECVQDMDHENMFWYRQDPGLGLRLIYFSYDVKMKEKGDIPEGYSVSREKKERFSLILESASTNQTSMYLCASSFPGQGFFTEAFFGQGTRLTVV.

This clonotype was counted many times. V is TRBV12-3 or TRBV12-4 and J is TRBJ1-5, with D unclear. CDR3 length equals 14 residues. V was shortened by 3 bases and J by 5 bases, with 11 bases between the two germline ends. The CDR3 DNA is TGTGCCAGCAGTTTGGGAGGTATACATCAGCCCCAGCATTTT. Its protein product is CASSLGGIHQPQHF.

This clonotype was seen many times. The chain has TRBV6-5 and TRBJ2-1, with D possibly being TRBD2 (6 bases). Trimming left V 6 bases short and J 3 bases short, with 15 bases between. This CDR3 contains 15 residues. Germline V CDR1 and CDR2: MNHEY, SVGAGI. The CDR3 loop reads CASRREAIGYNEQFF. The CDR3 DNA sequence: TGTGCCAGCAGGAGGGAGGCGATAGGCTACAATGAGCAGTTCTTC.

In its sample, this clonotype was seen a few times. The junction does not match germline at one end; this may be a read error. The V call is TRBV4-2, the J call TRBJ2-7; no firm D call. Germline CDR1 is LGHNA and CDR2 is YNFKEQ. The CDR3 is 14 amino acids. CDR3 DNA sequence: TGTGCCATCAGCCCCGGGCCCATTTCCTACGAGCAGTACTTC. It yields the protein CAISPGPISYEQYF.

This clonotype is judged medium-sized (0.01 to 0.1%). This chain joins TRBV6-2 or TRBV6-3 and TRBJ2-7, with a weak D call TRBD2 (6 bases). Trimming pared 7 bases from V and 0 bases from J, leaving 16 bases between. The CDR3 is 15 amino acids. Germline CDR1 reads MNHEY; CDR2 reads SVGEGT. The CDR3 loop reads CASNLTDYLSYEQYF. CDR3 sequence (DNA): TGTGCCAGCAATTTGACGGACTACCTCTCCTACGAGCAGTACTTC.

By frequency in the sample, this clonotype is medium-sized. The chain links TRBV18 to TRBJ2-7; the match to TRBD2 covers 9 bases. The CDR3 loop spans 14 amino acids. With 4 bases clipped from V and 6 bases from J, the junction kept 7 bases outside the gene matches. CDR1 KGHSH and CDR2 LQKENI come from the germline V gene. The CDR3 reads CASSRSGTSSEQYF. The CDR3 bases are TGTGCCAGCTCACGAAGCGGGACTAGCAGCGAGCAGTACTTC.

This clonotype was seen at least ten times. The V gene is TRBV5-4, the J gene TRBJ2-7, with 8 positions matching TRBD2. The germline V gene encodes CDR1 SGHNT and CDR2 YYREEE (reference sequence). The CDR3 totals 15 residues. V trimming: 0 bases; J trimming: 1 base; junction bases outside the gene matches: 3. The CDR3: CASSLEGLVSYEQYF. The CDR3 DNA follows: TGTGCCAGCAGCTTGGAGGGACTAGTTTCCTACGAGCAGTACTTC.

This clonotype appeared many times. The genes are TRBV28 and TRBJ2-7; D uncertain. Looked up from germline, CDR1 is MDHEN and CDR2 is SYDVKM. V was clipped by 3 bases and J by 0 bases, with 9 bases between them. The CDR3 consists of 14 residues. The CDR3 sequence: CASSFARSSYEQYF. Written as DNA, the CDR3 is TGTGCCAGCAGTTTCGCCAGGTCCTCCTACGAGCAGTACTTC. Full variable domain (rest looked up from reference TRBV28 and TRBJ2-7): DVKVTQSSRYLVKRTGEKVFLECVQDMDHENMFWYRQDPGLGLRLIYFSYDVKMKEKGDIPEGYSVSREKKERFSLILESASTNQTSMYLCASSFARSSYEQYFGPGTRLTVT.

This clonotype showed up many times. The chain has TRBV3-1 and TRBJ2-5; the match to TRBD2 covers 8 bases. From germline, CDR1 is LGHDT and CDR2 YNNKEL (reference sequence). The trim removed 1 base at V and 3 bases at J, leaving 4 bases unmatched. This CDR3 has 15 amino acids. In nucleotides, the CDR3 is TGTGCCAGCAGCCAAGCACTGACTAGCGAAGAGACCCAGTACTTC. This gives the protein CASSQALTSEETQYF.

This clonotype showed up many times. The gene calls are TRBV19 and TRBJ2-5; TRBD2 aligns across 7 bases. V shed 6 bases, J shed 5 bases, and the junction held 6 bases outside the gene matches. This CDR3 is 13 amino acids long. Per germline, CDR1 LNHDA and CDR2 SQIVND (reference sequence). CDR3 sequence reads: CASSRNSGETQYF. Here the CDR3 DNA reads TGTGCCAGTAGCCGGAATAGCGGGGAGACCCAGTACTTC.

This clonotype was seen many times. The chain links TRBV15 to TRBJ1-5, with D perhaps matching TRBD1 (6 bases). Germline CDR1 LNHNV, CDR2 YYDKDF (reference sequence). Trimming shortened V by 6 bases and J by 5 bases, and 23 bases separated the two germline ends. CDR3 length: 17 amino acids. CDR3 residues: CATRVVQGLGPYQPQHF. The CDR3 DNA follows: TGTGCCACCAGGGTCGTACAGGGTTTGGGTCCCTATCAGCCCCAGCATTTT.

There are many counts of this clonotype. The J gene is TRBJ1-5, the V gene TRBV29-1; possibly TRBD1 for D (5 bases). Germline V CDR1 and CDR2: SQVTM, ANQGSEA. Between the trimmed V and J ends, which lost 1 base and 5 bases, there was a span of 12 bases. The CDR3 extends over 14 amino acids. This chain's CDR3 is CSVEVAGIDQPQHF. CDR3 nucleotide sequence: TGCAGCGTTGAAGTGGCAGGGATCGATCAGCCCCAGCATTTT.

This clonotype was recorded many times. The rearrangement links TRBV7-2 to TRBJ2-1; a weak D match, TRBD2 (5 bases). The CDR3 runs 15 residues. CDR1 is SGHTA and CDR2 is FQGNSA in the germline V gene. The ends were cut back, 3 bases at V and 0 bases at J, with 9 bases in the middle. The CDR3 region is CASSFYGSSYNEQFF. The DNA for the CDR3 is TGTGCCAGCAGCTTTTATGGGAGCTCCTACAATGAGCAGTTCTTC.

This clonotype was found many times. The chain carries TRBV12-3 or TRBV12-4 and TRBJ2-1; no definite D call. V was trimmed by 6 bases and J by 4 bases, leaving 16 bases between them. The CDR3 covers 15 residues. Here the CDR3 reads CASSRQVQPYNEQFF. The CDR3 nucleotides read TGTGCCAGCAGCCGCCAGGTCCAGCCGTACAATGAGCAGTTCTTC.

There are many counts of this clonotype. CDR3 sequence: CASSSSGTYEQYF. CDR3 nucleotides: TGTGCCAGCAGTTCGTCCGGGACCTACGAGCAGTACTTC. The chain uses TRBV6-5 and TRBJ2-7; a weak D match, TRBD2 (5 bases). This CDR3 region has 13 residues. V was trimmed by 4 bases and J by 2 bases, leaving 9 bases between them. Per the germline V gene, CDR1 is MNHEY and CDR2 is SVGAGI.

This clonotype has ten or more counts. This rearrangement joins TRBV12-3 or TRBV12-4 to TRBJ2-3, with 10 nucleotides matching TRBD2. Germline trimming cut 6 bases from V and 3 bases from J; bases unmatched to any gene: 6. The CDR3 runs 15 residues. The CDR3 protein is CASSPGLATTDTQYF. The CDR3 DNA follows: TGTGCCAGCAGCCCGGGACTAGCGACGACAGATACGCAGTATTTT.

At least ten counts were recorded for this clonotype. V usage is TRBV6-5 and J usage is TRBJ2-7; TRBD2 matches at 8 bases. The CDR3 has 15 residues. The V segment lost 2 bases and the J segment 2 bases; nucleotides outside the gene matches: 5. Per germline, CDR1 MNHEY and CDR2 SVGAGI. CDR3 DNA: TGTGCCAGCAGTTACGCCTTTAGCGGGGCCTACGAGCAGTACTTC. Translation gives CASSYAFSGAYEQYF.

The table lists this clonotype with many counts. The chain uses TRBV4-2 and TRBJ2-7, with 10 bases fitting TRBD2. V lost 4 bases and J lost 3; bases outside the gene matches: 12. Germline lookup yields CDR1 LGHNA and CDR2 YNFKEQ. The CDR3 runs to 17 residues. The CDR3, as DNA: TGTGCCAGCAGCCGGGGGTTACTAGCGGGATATAACTACGAGCAGTACTTC. It codes for CASSRGLLAGYNYEQYF.

This clonotype was seen ten or more times. V gene TRBV20-1 combines with J gene TRBJ2-7; possible D gene TRBD1, 5 bases. Trimming took 4 bases from V and 3 from J, leaving 10 bases between them. The CDR3 is 12 residues long. Germline V gene sequence: CDR1 DFQATT, CDR2 SNEGSKA (reference sequence). CDR3 DNA: TGCAGTGCTATGCAGGGTAGCTACGAGCAGTACTTC. Translating gives CSAMQGSYEQYF.

The sample holds many counts of this clonotype. V and J are TRBV7-9 and TRBJ2-2, with 7 bases matching TRBD2. The germline CDR1 and CDR2 sequences are SEHNR and FQNEAQ (reference sequence). The ends lost 1 base at V and 4 bases at J; junction bases unmatched: 6. CDR3 size: 16 residues. CDR3 nucleotide sequence: TGTGCCAGCAGCTTAGAATTTGGCGGGGGCACCGGGGAGCTGTTTTTT. Translation: CASSLEFGGGTGELFF. Full variable domain (outside the CDR3, taken from reference TRBV7-9 and TRBJ2-2): DTGVSQNPRHKITKRGQNVTFRCDPISEHNRLYWYRQTLGQGPEFLTYFQNEAQLEKSRLLSDRFSAERPKGSFSTLEIQRTEQGDSAMYLCASSLEFGGGTGELFFGEGSRLTVL.

This clonotype was picked up many times. The CDR3 protein is CASSLTPGGTYNEQFF. The CDR3 nucleotides read TGTGCCAGCAGTTTAACTCCTGGAGGCACCTACAATGAGCAGTTCTTC. The chain is built from TRBV12-3 or TRBV12-4 and TRBJ2-1, with a tentative D call TRBD2 (5 bases). The ends were cut back, 2 bases at V and 2 bases at J, with 13 bases in the middle. The CDR3 is 16 residues long.

This clonotype was seen at least ten times. V usage is TRBV6-1 and J usage is TRBJ2-6; D ambiguous. The CDR3 runs 15 residues. The germline V gene encodes CDR1 MNHNS and CDR2 SASEGT. With 7 bases removed from V and 0 bases from J, the gap between germline ends came to 10 bases. This CDR3 is CASTKGGSGANVLTF. CDR3 DNA sequence: TGTGCCAGCACTAAAGGCGGCTCTGGGGCCAACGTCCTGACTTTC.

This clonotype has a count of ten or more. The V call is TRBV18, the J call TRBJ2-5; tentative D call: TRBD1 (5 bases). CDR1 and CDR2 (germline): KGHSH, LQKENI. The CDR3 runs to 14 residues. Deletions cut 1 base from V and 5 bases from J, with 11 bases between. As DNA, the CDR3 is TGTGCCAGCTCACCACGTCCACCAGGGGAGACCCAGTACTTC. Translated, it gives CASSPRPPGETQYF.

This clonotype was detected ten times or more. The J gene is TRBJ2-7, the V gene TRBV30, with D perhaps TRBD2 (6 bases). The CDR3 is 13 amino acids. V lost 2 bases and J lost 5, with 13 bases in between. The germline gives CDR1 GTSNPN, CDR2 SVGIG (reference sequence). The CDR3 region is CAWSWDLGDEQYF. In nucleotides, the CDR3 is TGTGCCTGGAGTTGGGACTTGGGCGACGAGCAGTACTTC. The entire variable domain, with the rest obtained from reference TRBV30 and TRBJ2-7, is as follows: SQTIHQWPATLVQPVGSPLSLECTVEGTSNPNLYWYRQAAGRGLQLLFYSVGIGQISSEVPQNLSASRPQDRQFILSSKKLLLSDSGFYLCAWSWDLGDEQYFGPGTRLTVT.

This clonotype appeared many times. The CDR3 coding sequence is TGTGCCAGCAGCTTAGTCGCGGGAGACCCCCACGAGCAGTACTTC. Amino acid sequence: CASSLVAGDPHEQYF. The chain recombines TRBV7-2 with TRBJ2-7; TRBD2 aligns across 7 bases. This CDR3 spans 15 amino acids. Germline-derived CDR1 and CDR2 are SGHTA and FQGNSA. V shed 1 base and J 5 bases; nucleotides not matched to a gene: 8.